Listed below are T cell receptor beta chains from one sample, sequenced in a study of control samples from healthy donors and cancer patients. The protocol was immunoSEQ multiplex PCR, while the TCRdb copy is restricted to in-frame clones and leaves out a portion. This sample has about 160,000 clones, with just over 95% found just once. The sequenced material came from blood. These receptors all come from a woman aged 25 to 39 in good health. Both conserved end residues are part of each CDR3. D genes are given only for firm matches. Some rows mark clone size as missing; the rest say once, few, many or name a class of expanded clone.

d_call j_call clone_size v_call cdr3_aa cdr3_nt
. TRBJ1-1 . TRBV12-3/TRBV12-4 CASSLVFPEAFF TGTGCCAGCAGTTTAGTTTTCCCTGAAGCTTTCTTT
TRBD2 TRBJ2-1 . TRBV7-9 CASSLWTSGRTLDEQFF TGTGCCAGCAGCCTGTGGACTAGCGGGAGGACTTTGGATGAGCAGTTCTTC
. TRBJ1-5 . TRBV19 CASSIGWGKRNQPQHF TGTGCCAGTAGTATAGGATGGGGGAAGCGCAATCAGCCCCAGCATTTT
. TRBJ1-1 . TRBV16 CASSQEYVREAFF TGTGCCAGCAGCCAAGAGTATGTCCGTGAAGCTTTCTTT
. TRBJ2-5 . TRBV2 CASSPPIALPKETQYF TGTGCCAGCAGCCCCCCGATCGCACTCCCCAAAGAGACCCAGTACTTC
. TRBJ2-6 . TRBV27 CASSFSGVGGANVLTF TGTGCCAGCAGTTTTTCAGGGGTTGGTGGGGCCAACGTCCTGACTTTC
. TRBJ2-5 . TRBV7-3 CASSLGTGREETQYF TGTGCCAGCAGCTTAGGAACAGGGCGGGAGGAGACCCAGTACTTC
TRBD2 TRBJ2-3 once TRBV4-2 CASSQVGLAGGDSTDTQYF TGTGCCAGCAGCCAAGTCGGCCTAGCGGGAGGCGATAGCACAGATACGCAGTATTTT
TRBD1 TRBJ1-2 . TRBV5-1 CASSFSGTDNGYTF TGCGCCAGCAGCTTTTCCGGGACAGATAATGGCTACACCTTC
TRBD2 TRBJ2-1 . TRBV6-6 CASSRGLAGGEGGEQFF TGTGCCAGCAGTCGGGGACTAGCGGGAGGGGAGGGTGGTGAGCAGTTCTTC
. TRBJ2-7 once TRBV11-2 CASSSSAGYEQYF TGTGCCAGCAGCAGCAGTGCCGGGTACGAGCAGTACTTC
. TRBJ1-5 . TRBV19 CASSHGRNQPQHF TGTGCCAGTAGCCACGGGCGCAATCAGCCCCAGCATTTT
. TRBJ1-5 once TRBV28 CASSFPGEGNQPQHF TGTGCCAGCAGTTTTCCCGGGGAAGGCAATCAGCCCCAGCATTTT
. TRBJ2-4 . TRBV10-2 CASSESRQLKNIQYF TGCGCCAGCAGTGAGTCCCGGCAGCTCAAAAACATTCAGTACTTC
. TRBJ2-2 . TRBV12-5 CASGRSTGELFF TGTGCTAGTGGGCGGAGCACCGGGGAGCTGTTTTTT
TRBD1 TRBJ1-3 . TRBV3-1/TRBV3-2 CASSQRRGQGSSGNTIYF TGTGCCAGCAGCCAACGGCGGGGACAGGGATCCTCTGGAAACACCATATATTTT
TRBD2 TRBJ2-2 . TRBV20-1 CSASRLAGGDTGELFF TGCAGTGCTAGTCGGCTAGCGGGAGGGGACACCGGGGAGCTGTTTTTT
. TRBJ2-1 . TRBV27 CASSSGFSYNEQFF TGTGCCAGCAGCTCCGGTTTCTCCTACAATGAGCAGTTCTTC
. TRBJ1-6 . TRBV11-1 CASSQGGGEYNSPLHF TGTGCCAGCAGTCAAGGAGGGGGTGAATATAATTCACCCCTCCACTTT
TRBD1 TRBJ1-5 . TRBV28 CASSKTGGSNQPQHF TGTGCCAGCAGTAAAACAGGGGGGAGCAATCAGCCCCAGCATTTT
. TRBJ2-5 . TRBV6-6 CASSSVDQETQYF TGTGCCAGCAGTTCGGTGGACCAAGAGACCCAGTACTTC
. TRBJ1-4 . TRBV19 CASSIRGLLFF TGTGCCAGTAGTATAAGGGGGTTACTGTTTTTT
. TRBJ1-1 . TRBV5-1 CASSKWDTGFRNTEAFF TGCGCCAGCAGCAAATGGGACACCGGGTTTAGGAACACTGAAGCTTTCTTT
TRBD1 TRBJ2-6 . TRBV7-3 CASSPGQGTPLSGANVLTF TGTGCCAGCAGCCCAGGACAGGGAACCCCTCTCTCTGGGGCCAACGTCCTGACTTTC
TRBD2 TRBJ2-3 . TRBV5-1 CASRSGLAGASTDTQYF TGCGCCAGCAGGTCGGGACTAGCGGGAGCTAGCACAGATACGCAGTATTTT
. TRBJ1-5 . TRBV19 CASSIFRHSNQPQHF TGTGCCAGTAGTATCTTCAGACATAGCAATCAGCCCCAGCATTTT
TRBD2 TRBJ2-3 . TRBV14 CASSQERLAGGQTDTQYF TGTGCCAGCAGCCAAGAGCGGCTAGCGGGGGGCCAGACAGATACGCAGTATTTT
TRBD2 TRBJ2-1 . TRBV19 CASSGTSGSLYNEQFF TGTGCCAGTAGCGGGACTAGCGGGAGTCTCTACAATGAGCAGTTCTTC
. TRBJ1-1 . TRBV9 CASSVGISTNTEAFF TGTGCCAGCAGCGTAGGTATCAGTACGAACACTGAAGCTTTCTTT
. TRBJ1-5 . TRBV27 CASSPAGGGGNQPQHF TGTGCCAGCAGCCCCGCGGGAGGGGGTGGCAATCAGCCCCAGCATTTT
. TRBJ2-7 . TRBV6-1 CASSEGRWVVSYEQYF TGTGCCAGCAGTGAAGGGAGATGGGTCGTTTCCTACGAGCAGTACTTC